These 19 T cell receptor beta chains were sequenced from one sample in a study of CD4+ T cells in melanoma. Measured with immunoSEQ multiplex PCR; TCRdb has only the in-frame clones, and not every one. The sample records over 45,000 clones, roughly three quarters being singletons. The sequencing input was tumor tissue. The origin of the receptors is a human donor with melanoma.

This clone was seen a few times. This chain uses TRBV28 with TRBJ2-2, with D possibly being TRBD2 (5 bases). The CDR3 contains 17 residues. CDR1 is MDHEN and CDR2 is SYDVKM in the germline V gene. The V and J ends lost 5 bases and 0 bases respectively, with 16 bases between them. The CDR3 bases are TGTGCCAGCAGTCACCCGGGAAGGGAACCGAACACCGGGGAGCTGTTTTTT. The encoded protein is CASSHPGREPNTGELFF.

The chain uses TRBV19 and TRBJ2-1; 8 bases are shared with TRBD1. This CDR3 has 15 residues. Germline assignment: CDR1 LNHDA and CDR2 SQIVND (reference sequence). J lost 0 bases, V lost 8 bases, and 6 bases had no gene match. CDR3 bases: TGTGCCAGTCAAGCCGGACAGGGCTCCTACAATGAGCAGTTCTTC. Amino acids: CASQAGQGSYNEQFF. The full variable domain, with the rest looked up from reference TRBV19 and TRBJ2-1, is DGGITQSPKYLFRKEGQNVTLSCEQNLNHDAMYWYRQDPGQGLRLIYYSQIVNDFQKGDIAEGYSVSREKKESFPLTVTSAQKNPTAFYLCASQAGQGSYNEQFFGPGTRLTVL.

This clone turned up a few times. The chain joins TRBV27 to TRBJ1-1, with D perhaps TRBD1 (6 bases). Trimming left V 6 bases short and J 8 bases short, with 13 bases between. Germline V gene sequence: CDR1 MNHEY, CDR2 SMNVEV (reference sequence). This CDR3 comprises 12 residues. CDR3 nucleotides: TGTGCCAGCAGGATTACAGGACAGGAAGCTTTCTTT. It encodes CASRITGQEAFF.

V gene TRBV27 combines with J gene TRBJ2-7; D gene ambiguous. The V end lost 3 bases, the J end lost 3 bases, and 9 bases lay between the germline ends. CDR3 length equals 13 residues. Germline V gene sequence: CDR1 MNHEY, CDR2 SMNVEV (reference sequence). The chain's CDR3 is CASSFGNNYEQYF. The CDR3 bases are TGTGCCAGCAGTTTTGGCAACAACTACGAGCAGTACTTC.

CDR3 amino acids: CASSLRDFGFAGENTEAFF. The DNA for the CDR3 is TGTGCCAGCAGCTTAAGAGATTTCGGATTTGCAGGGGAGAACACTGAAGCTTTCTTT. The V call is TRBV7-6, the J call TRBJ1-1, with a possible D match to TRBD1 (6 bases). V was trimmed by 2 bases and J by 1 base, leaving 23 bases between them. The CDR3 consists of 19 residues. Germline assignment: CDR1 SGHVS and CDR2 FNYEAQ.

The CDR3 coding sequence is TGTGCCATCAGTGCCGGTGTCGGACTGAACACTGAAGCTTTCTTT. It encodes CAISAGVGLNTEAFF. The chain has TRBV10-3 and TRBJ1-1; unclear D gene. The CDR3 spans 15 residues. Trimming took off 4 bases at V and 0 bases at J, with 12 bases between the two ends. CDR1 is ENHRY and CDR2 is SYGVKD in the germline V gene.

The rearrangement uses TRBV2 and TRBJ1-1; D remains ambiguous. V was trimmed by 11 bases and J by 0 bases, leaving 13 bases between them. Germline values: CDR1 SNHLY, CDR2 FYNNEI. This CDR3 comprises 13 residues. The CDR3 bases are TGTGCCGACGGGGATATTATGAACACTGAAGCTTTCTTT. Translation: CADGDIMNTEAFF.

V gene TRBV2 combines with J gene TRBJ2-2; no clear D gene. Germline V lookup: CDR1 SNHLY, CDR2 FYNNEI. V shed 4 bases and J shed 3 bases, with 6 bases lying between them. The CDR3 totals 13 residues. CDR3 coding DNA: TGTGCCAGCAGTGCGGATGACACCGGGGAGCTGTTTTTT. Protein product: CASSADDTGELFF.

This clone appeared once. The CDR3 sequence is CSVGEGSNYGYTF. DNA for the CDR3: TGCAGCGTCGGGGAGGGATCTAACTATGGCTACACCTTC. This chain links TRBV29-1 with TRBJ1-2; no clear D. CDR3 length equals 13 residues. Trimming cost V 6 bases and J 0 bases, with 11 bases left between them. The germline V gene has CDR1 SQVTM and CDR2 ANQGSEA. The full variable domain, in which reference TRBV29-1 and TRBJ1-2 provide the parts outside the CDR3, is SAVISQKPSRDICQRGTSLTIQCQVDSQVTMMFWYRQQPGQSLTLIATANQGSEATYESGFVIDKFPISRPNLTFSTLTVSNMSPEDSSIYLCSVGEGSNYGYTFGSGTRLTVV.

V usage is TRBV15 and J usage is TRBJ2-3; TRBD2 might be the D (5 bases). The CDR3 extends over 15 amino acids. V lost 3 bases and J lost 2, with 12 bases in between. Germline-derived CDR1 and CDR2 are LNHNV and YYDKDF (reference sequence). The CDR3 is CATSRELGVTDTQYF. The CDR3 DNA sequence: TGTGCCACCAGCAGGGAACTAGGCGTCACAGATACGCAGTATTTT.

Comments on this clone: One end of the junction fails to match germline, which may point to a read error. The J gene is TRBJ1-1, the V gene TRBV4-1; D remains ambiguous. Germline V gene sequence: CDR1 MGHRA, CDR2 YSYEKL. The CDR3 is made up of 14 amino acids. This CDR3 is CASSNHRGGTEAFF. CDR3 nucleotide sequence: TGTGCCAGCAGCAATCACCGAGGCGGCACTGAAGCTTTCTTT.

This clone appeared a single time. The chain joins TRBV5-5 to TRBJ1-3, with D perhaps matching TRBD1 (5 bases). The ends were cut back, 3 bases at V and 0 bases at J, with 7 bases in the middle. CDR1 and CDR2 (germline): SGHKS, YYEKEE (reference sequence). The CDR3 has 14 residues. The CDR3 DNA reads TGTGCCAGCAGCTCAGGGCTCTCTGGAAACACCATATATTTT. This translates into CASSSGLSGNTIYF. The complete variable domain, with remaining parts taken from reference TRBV5-5 and TRBJ1-3, reads DAGVTQSPTHLIKTRGQQVTLRCSPISGHKSVSWYQQVLGQGPQFIFQYYEKEERGRGNFPDRFSARQFPNYSSELNVNALLLGDSALYLCASSSGLSGNTIYFGEGSWLTVV.

There are a few counts of this clone. The chain combines TRBV6-5 with TRBJ2-7; no clear D gene. CDR1 and CDR2 from the germline V gene are MNHEY and SVGAGI. Trimming pared 8 bases from V and 0 bases from J, leaving 17 bases between. The CDR3 loop spans 15 amino acids. CDR3 sequence (DNA): TGTGCCAGCTCTCGTTTTCTCGATAGCTCCTACGAGCAGTACTTC. Its protein is CASSRFLDSSYEQYF.

In this sample, this clone turned up many times. Distinct nucleotide sequences in the sample also encode this CDR3. This chain joins TRBV6-5 and TRBJ2-7; 9 positions agree with TRBD1. The CDR3 covers 14 residues. V shed 5 bases and J 0 bases; nucleotides not matched to a gene: 2. CDR1 MNHEY and CDR2 SVGAGI come from the germline V gene. As DNA, the CDR3 is TGTGCCAGCAGTCCGGGACAGGGCTCCTACGAGCAGTACTTC. It yields the protein CASSPGQGSYEQYF.

The V and J genes are TRBV7-2 and TRBJ2-2; no reliable D call. V was shortened by 3 bases and J by 6 bases, with 5 bases between the two germline ends. Germline V CDR1 and CDR2: SGHTA, FQGNSA. The CDR3 sequence is 12 residues long. The CDR3 bases are TGTGCCAGCAGCTTGGGCCCCGGGGAGCTGTTTTTT. Protein sequence: CASSLGPGELFF.

This chain uses TRBV7-2 with TRBJ1-2, with D possibly being TRBD1 (5 bases). Trimming left V 2 bases short and J 8 bases short, with 15 bases between. Germline assignment: CDR1 SGHTA and CDR2 FQGNSA. This CDR3 spans 14 amino acids. Here the CDR3 reads CASSLLGRVGGYTF. CDR3 nucleotide sequence: TGTGCCAGCAGCTTACTGGGCAGGGTAGGAGGCTACACCTTC.

This chain connects TRBV13 to TRBJ1-1; D call uncertain. This CDR3 has 14 amino acids. V lost 1 base, J lost 0 bases, and 6 bases lay in between. Germline values: CDR1 PRHDT, CDR2 FYEKMQ (reference sequence). In DNA form, the CDR3 reads TGTGCCAGCAGCTTAGTAGGGTTGAACACTGAAGCTTTCTTT. It yields the protein CASSLVGLNTEAFF.

This chain links TRBV11-2 with TRBJ2-7, with TRBD2 identical over 14 bases. This CDR3 is built from 18 residues. Germline-derived CDR1 and CDR2 are SGHAT and FQNNGV. The V segment lost 4 bases and the J segment 0 bases; nucleotides outside the gene matches: 8. The CDR3 coding sequence is TGTGCCAGCAGCTCCGGACTAGCGGGGGGCCGTCTCTCCTACGAGCAGTACTTC. Encoded protein: CASSSGLAGGRLSYEQYF.

V usage is TRBV29-1 and J usage is TRBJ1-2; TRBD1 matches 10 bases. J was trimmed by 5 bases and V by 6 bases; bases with no gene match: 6. CDR1 and CDR2 from the germline V gene are SQVTM and ANQGSEA. This CDR3 contains 13 residues. The CDR3 protein is CSVGPGQGYGYTF. The CDR3 DNA follows: TGCAGCGTGGGTCCGGGACAGGGGTATGGCTACACCTTC.